This T cell receptor beta chain was recorded in a study of shared T cell receptors in the human thymus. TCRdb's table, derived via immunoSEQ multiplex PCR, lists solely in-frame clones and lacks some. The sample lists about 500,000 clones, roughly 74% seen once, with about 0.012% in the top ten. Trimming shortened V by 2 bases and J by 4 bases, and 11 bases separated the two germline ends. The CDR3 spans 14 residues. Looked up from germline, CDR1 is MNHNS and CDR2 is SASEGT. The same specimen was also included in a second study, on human thymus T cells. That paper notes: Corrective cardiac operations yielded the resected thymus tissue.

Sequenced material: thymocytes. This chain connects TRBV6-1 to TRBJ1-1; D perhaps matches TRBD1 (5 bases). The TCR comes from a boy younger than two with a congenital heart defect. DNA for the CDR3: TGTGCCAGCAGTGAATTTGGGGGGGGCACTGAAGCTTTCTTT. Protein product: CASSEFGGGTEAFF.